This record concerns one TCR beta chain sequence. Its antigen remains unknown. The sample originates from a study of T cell responses to AZD1222 COVID-19 vaccine. This CDR3 has 17 residues. V gave up 4 bases and J gave up 8 bases; unmatched junction bases: 14. Germline V gives CDR1 LGHNA, CDR2 YSLEER. Study conclusions and caveats: AZD1222 recipients seropositive at baseline numbered only five or six. The sample set comprised mostly white British donors with more females, and clonal diversity was possibly underestimated. Once two AZD1222 doses were given, Spike-specific TCR breadth and depth went up. Reportedly, close to half of spike-specific TCRs are directed against unmutated variant regions.

Assay: immunoSEQ multiplex PCR; the TCRdb copy retains only in-frame clones and omits some. The sample has approximately 92,000 clones; about 85% are singletons. Here the sequenced sample was peripheral blood, taken on day 0 of AZD1222 vaccination. The V gene is TRBV4-3, the J gene TRBJ2-1; 10 bases line up with TRBD2. This clonotype was obtained from an adult in good health. CDR3 residues: CASSPSVGSGRWDEQFF. The CDR3 DNA follows: TGCGCCAGCAGCCCTTCCGTTGGTAGCGGGAGGTGGGATGAGCAGTTCTTC.